This paragraph covers one T cell receptor beta chain sequence. Its antigen is unknown. One end of the junction does not line up with germline, which may come from a read error. Study-level points and caveats: The larger cohort examined one V-J beta rearrangement, not whole repertoires. Greatest tumor Treg TCR overlap was with tumor naive CD4+ cells. The TCR gene usage of tumor memory CD4+ T cells clustered together with blood and lymph node memory CD4+ cells and with lymph node naive CD4+ cells.

Full-length variable regions came from constant-region reverse primers plus semi-nested Nested Universal Primer A PCR. In TCRdb, the 5' RACE reads were re-called with MiXCR into one record per CDR3 protein. The repertoire holds more than 55,000 distinct CDR3 sequences, less than 30% seen once, with roughly 2.1% in the top ten. Cells sorted as Tregs were CD4+, CD25+ and CD127-/low. This CDR3 has 14 residues. This sequence was found in a female donor with breast cancer. Sequenced material: tumor-infiltrating Tregs sorted from the breast tumor. This chain joins TRBV12-3 or TRBV12-4 and TRBJ1-1; TRBD1 might be the D (6 bases). CDR3 bases: TGTGCCAGCAGGACGGGACACAGGAACACTGAAGCTTCCTTT. It specifies CASRTGHRNTEASF.